The clone carrying this T cell receptor beta chain appeared a single time. The antigen is undetermined. A much larger clone is a single base away; this may be a read error. The conserved phenylalanine or tryptophan normally closing the CDR3 is absent here, so this likely arose from a read error. This CDR3 has 15 residues. The germline gives CDR1 DFQATT, CDR2 SNEGSKA (reference sequence). V lost 3 bases, J lost 2 bases, and 17 bases lay in between. Included in the TCR beta cDNA libraries were unique molecular identifiers. The yield from roughly 1 to 10 million T cells was 500,000 or so cDNA molecules in total. TCRdb reanalysed the PCR reads using MiXCR and keeps one entry per CDR3 protein. The repertoire holds 150,000 to 200,000 distinct CDR3 sequences, with about 32% as singletons. This specimen comes from a study of post-analysis software for immune sequencing data. For the study at large: Recorded subtypes: relapsing-remitting, secondary progressive, progressive-relapsing; some patients unannotated. Study conclusions and caveats: Patients used about 5 TRBV segments, including TRBV5-6, TRBV5-1 and TRBV20-1, more often than controls.

This clonotype was obtained from a girl aged 10 to 17 with multiple sclerosis. Sequencing was carried out using blood. J is TRBJ2-7 and V is TRBV20-1; tentatively, D is TRBD1 or TRBD2 (5 bases each). CDR3 in DNA: TGCAGTGCTAGGGATTCCGGGACCTCAACCTACGAGCAGTACTTA. Its translation: CSARDSGTSTYEQYL.